These T cell receptor beta chains were read from a single sample in a study of T cell changes during pregnancy in multiple sclerosis. Using immunoSEQ multiplex PCR, the repertoire was profiled, and TCRdb retains in-frame clones only, with some absent. The sample holds approximately 48,000 clones; 80% to 95% are singletons and the top ten take 0.39%. Here the sequenced sample was CD4+ T cells from peripheral blood mononuclear cells, taken after pregnancy. These receptors were collected from a female donor with multiple sclerosis, enrolled in a pregnancy study. The CDR3 runs from the conserved cysteine through the conserved F or W. D genes are given only for firm matches. The size entry is marked missing in some rows and otherwise reads once, few, many or a size class.

v_call: TRBV5-1; clone_size: .; j_call: TRBJ2-1; d_call: .; cdr3_aa: CASSVGGTALYEQFF; cdr3_nt: TGCGCCAGCAGTGTAGGCGGGACAGCCTTATATGAGCAGTTCTTC
v_call: TRBV15; clone_size: .; j_call: TRBJ2-7; d_call: TRBD2; cdr3_aa: CATSTGGSPYEQYF; cdr3_nt: TGTGCCACCAGCACGGGGGGGAGCCCCTACGAGCAGTACTTC
v_call: TRBV23-1; clone_size: .; j_call: TRBJ2-7; d_call: .; cdr3_aa: CASSQSTGTNSYEQYF; cdr3_nt: TGCGCCAGCAGTCAATCGACCGGGACAAACTCCTACGAGCAGTACTTC
v_call: TRBV6-5; clone_size: .; j_call: TRBJ2-7; d_call: .; cdr3_aa: CASRSTTYEQYF; cdr3_nt: TGTGCCAGCAGATCGACTACCTACGAGCAGTACTTC
v_call: TRBV28; clone_size: .; j_call: TRBJ2-6; d_call: TRBD1; cdr3_aa: CASSLPGQHSGANVLTF; cdr3_nt: TGTGCCAGCAGTTTACCGGGACAGCACTCTGGGGCCAACGTCCTGACTTTC
v_call: TRBV30; clone_size: .; j_call: TRBJ2-5; d_call: .; cdr3_aa: CAWSAQGVQETQYF; cdr3_nt: TGTGCCTGGAGTGCCCAAGGGGTCCAAGAGACCCAGTACTTC
v_call: TRBV6-1; clone_size: .; j_call: TRBJ2-7; d_call: .; cdr3_aa: CASSENLAYEQYF; cdr3_nt: TGTGCCAGCAGTGAAAACCTAGCCTACGAGCAGTACTTC
v_call: TRBV29-1; clone_size: few; j_call: TRBJ1-1; d_call: .; cdr3_aa: CSVVGQWEAFF; cdr3_nt: TGCAGCGTCGTAGGACAATGGGAAGCTTTCTTT
v_call: TRBV21-1; clone_size: .; j_call: TRBJ2-3; d_call: .; cdr3_aa: CASSKRAGVLDTQYF; cdr3_nt: TGTGCCAGCAGCAAACGAGCGGGAGTGCTAGATACGCAGTATTTT
v_call: TRBV15; clone_size: .; j_call: TRBJ1-6; d_call: .; cdr3_aa: CATSRDQQNSPLHF; cdr3_nt: TGTGCCACCAGCAGAGATCAACAGAATTCACCCCTCCACTTT
v_call: TRBV30; clone_size: .; j_call: TRBJ1-2; d_call: TRBD1; cdr3_aa: CAWSFRDRSNYGYTF; cdr3_nt: TGTGCCTGGAGTTTCCGGGACAGGAGTAACTATGGCTACACCTTC
v_call: TRBV13; clone_size: .; j_call: TRBJ1-1; d_call: TRBD1; cdr3_aa: CASSYRTGHTEAFF; cdr3_nt: TGTGCCAGCAGCTACAGGACAGGGCACACTGAAGCTTTCTTT
v_call: TRBV19; clone_size: .; j_call: TRBJ2-3; d_call: TRBD1; cdr3_aa: CASSLRGAGGAGTDTQYF; cdr3_nt: TGTGCCAGTAGTCTCAGGGGGGCAGGGGGCGCGGGCACAGATACGCAGTATTTT
v_call: TRBV4-1; clone_size: .; j_call: TRBJ1-4; d_call: .; cdr3_aa: CASSQLELATENEKLFF; cdr3_nt: TGCGCCAGCAGCCAACTTGAACTGGCGACAGAAAATGAAAAACTGTTTTTT